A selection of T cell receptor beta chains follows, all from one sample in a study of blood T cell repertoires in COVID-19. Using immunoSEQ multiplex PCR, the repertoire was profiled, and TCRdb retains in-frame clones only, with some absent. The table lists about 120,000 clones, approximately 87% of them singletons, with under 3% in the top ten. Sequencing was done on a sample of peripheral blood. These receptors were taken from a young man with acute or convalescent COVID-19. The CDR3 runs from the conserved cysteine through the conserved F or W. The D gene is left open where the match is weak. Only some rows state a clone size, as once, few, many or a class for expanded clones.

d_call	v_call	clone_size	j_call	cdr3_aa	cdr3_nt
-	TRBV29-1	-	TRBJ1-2	CSSAGASNYGYTF	TGCAGCTCAGCTGGAGCCTCTAACTATGGCTACACCTTC
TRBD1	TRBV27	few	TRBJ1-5	CASSLRGTGGDQPQHF	TGTGCCAGCAGTTTACGGGGGACAGGGGGGGATCAGCCCCAGCATTTT
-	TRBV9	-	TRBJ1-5	CASGGLSQPQHF	TGTGCCAGCGGGGGACTATCTCAGCCCCAGCATTTT
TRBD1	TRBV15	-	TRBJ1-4	CATSRVLNRGEKLFF	TGTGCCACCAGCAGAGTCCTGAACAGGGGAGAAAAACTGTTTTTT
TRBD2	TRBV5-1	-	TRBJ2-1	CASSSAGLANYNEQFF	TGCGCCAGCAGCTCGGCCGGACTAGCCAACTACAATGAGCAGTTCTTC
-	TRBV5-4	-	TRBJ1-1	CASSITGGTEAFF	TGTGCCAGCAGTATTACGGGGGGCACTGAAGCTTTCTTT
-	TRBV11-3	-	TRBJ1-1	CASSVNGGGRTEAFF	TGTGCCAGCAGCGTCAATGGGGGGGGAAGGACTGAAGCTTTCTTT
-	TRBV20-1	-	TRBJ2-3	CSALTDTQYF	TGCAGTGCTCTGACAGATACGCAGTATTTT
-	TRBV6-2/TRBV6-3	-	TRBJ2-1	CASSPLADYNEQFF	TGTGCCAGCAGTCCGTTAGCGGATTACAATGAGCAGTTCTTC
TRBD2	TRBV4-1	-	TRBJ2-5	CASSQDHWTSGMGETQYF	TGCGCCAGCAGCCAAGATCACTGGACTAGCGGGATGGGGGAGACCCAGTACTTC
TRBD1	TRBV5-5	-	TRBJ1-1	CASSLARTGGWNTEAFF	TGTGCCAGCAGCTTGGCACGGACAGGGGGCTGGAACACTGAAGCTTTCTTT
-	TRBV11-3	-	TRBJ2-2	CASSFSLNTGELFF	TGTGCCAGCAGCTTTTCCCTGAACACCGGGGAGCTGTTTTTT
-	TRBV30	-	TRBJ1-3	CAWSVRQNTIYF	TGTGCCTGGAGTGTACGACAGAACACCATATATTTT
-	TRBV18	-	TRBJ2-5	CASSLPSQGTETQYF	TGTGCCAGCTCACTCCCCTCACAGGGTACAGAGACCCAGTACTTC
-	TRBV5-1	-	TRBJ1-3	CASSLATGTSGNTIYF	TGCGCCAGCAGCTTGGCCACAGGGACCTCTGGAAACACCATATATTTT
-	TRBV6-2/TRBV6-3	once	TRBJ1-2	CASSALGGNYGYTF	TGTGCCAGCAGTGCCTTGGGAGGGAACTATGGCTACACCTTC
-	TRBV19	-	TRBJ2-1	CASSRRSSYNEQFF	TGTGCCAGTAGCCGACGGAGCTCCTACAATGAGCAGTTCTTC
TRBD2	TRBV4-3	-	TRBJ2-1	CASSRLAESYNEQFF	TGCGCCAGCAGCCGACTAGCGGAATCCTACAATGAGCAGTTCTTC
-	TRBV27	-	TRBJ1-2	CASSLSNGGNYGYTF	TGTGCCAGCAGTTTATCGAATGGCGGAAACTATGGCTACACCTTC
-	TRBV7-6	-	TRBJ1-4	CASSLGRARTNEKLFF	TGTGCCAGCAGCTTGGGGAGGGCGCGGACTAATGAAAAACTGTTTTTT
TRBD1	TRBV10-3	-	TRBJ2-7	CAISETGQGIYEQYF	TGTGCCATCAGTGAGACCGGACAGGGAATTTACGAGCAGTACTTC
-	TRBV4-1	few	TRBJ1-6	CASTQDRISPLHF	TGCGCCAGCACCCAGGACAGAATTTCCCCCCTCCACTTT
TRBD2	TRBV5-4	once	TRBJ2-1	CASRTAQRGGPNEQFF	TGTGCCAGCAGGACGGCGCAGCGGGGGGGCCCTAATGAGCAGTTCTTC
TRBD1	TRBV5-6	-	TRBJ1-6	CASSPLTGDNNSPLHF	TGTGCCAGCAGCCCTCTGACAGGGGATAATAATTCACCCCTCCACTTT
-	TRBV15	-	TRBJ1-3	CATSRDRGGSGNTIYF	TGTGCCACCAGCAGAGATCGGGGGGGCTCTGGAAACACCATATATTTT
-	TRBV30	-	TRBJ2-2	CAWSVLGGWDTGELFF	TGTGCCTGGAGTGTCCTCGGGGGTTGGGACACCGGGGAGCTGTTTTTT
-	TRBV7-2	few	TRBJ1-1	CASSLATYRTEAFF	TGTGCCAGCAGCTTAGCCACGTATAGAACTGAAGCTTTCTTT
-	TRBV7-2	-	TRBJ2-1	CASSLFPQIGSYNEQFF	TGTGCCAGCAGCTTATTCCCACAAATTGGCTCCTACAATGAGCAGTTCTTC
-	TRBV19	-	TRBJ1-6	CASSASRLNNSPLHF	TGTGCCAGTAGTGCCAGCAGGCTCAATAATTCACCCCTCCACTTT
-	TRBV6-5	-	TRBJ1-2	CASSYSSQGYVYGYTF	TGTGCCAGCAGTTACTCGAGTCAGGGGTACGTCTATGGCTACACCTTC
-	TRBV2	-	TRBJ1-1	CASSVRGQTNTEAFF	TGTGCCAGCAGTGTAAGAGGACAAACTAACACTGAAGCTTTCTTT
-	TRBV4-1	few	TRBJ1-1	CASSPQNRRFMNTEAFF	TGCGCCAGCAGCCCCCAAAATCGTCGGTTCATGAACACTGAAGCTTTCTTT
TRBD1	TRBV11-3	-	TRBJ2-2	CASSGDRVNTGELFF	TGTGCCAGCAGCGGGGACAGGGTGAACACCGGGGAGCTGTTTTTT
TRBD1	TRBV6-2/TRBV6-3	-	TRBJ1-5	CASSLQGGHNQPQHF	TGTGCCAGCAGTTTACAGGGGGGGCACAATCAGCCCCAGCATTTT
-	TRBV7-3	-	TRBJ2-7	CASSLTGGFEQYF	TGTGCCAGCAGCTTAACGGGCGGGTTCGAGCAGTACTTC
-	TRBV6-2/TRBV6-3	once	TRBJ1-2	CASSMTANYGYTF	TGTGCCAGCAGCATGACAGCTAACTATGGCTACACCTTC
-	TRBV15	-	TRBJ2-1	CATSRANNNEQFF	TGTGCCACCAGCAGGGCAAACAACAATGAGCAGTTCTTC
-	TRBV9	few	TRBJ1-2	CASSVGGDYGYTF	TGTGCCAGCAGCGTCGGCGGGGACTATGGCTACACCTTC
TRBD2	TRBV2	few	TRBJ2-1	CASSLGLAGVDEQFF	TGTGCCAGCAGTCTCGGACTAGCGGGAGTGGATGAGCAGTTCTTC
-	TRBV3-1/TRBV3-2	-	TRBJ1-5	CASSQAGDNQPQHF	TGTGCCAGCAGCCAAGCAGGGGACAATCAGCCCCAGCATTTT
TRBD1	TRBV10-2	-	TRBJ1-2	CASSEWDRGHYGYTF	TGCGCCAGCAGTGAGTGGGACAGGGGGCACTATGGCTACACCTTC
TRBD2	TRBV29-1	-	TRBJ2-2	CSVAGTSGRGAGELFF	TGCAGCGTTGCCGGGACTAGCGGGAGGGGGGCCGGGGAGCTGTTTTTT
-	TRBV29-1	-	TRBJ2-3	CSVTPWQGRTDTQYF	TGCAGCGTCACTCCGTGGCAGGGCCGCACAGATACGCAGTATTTT
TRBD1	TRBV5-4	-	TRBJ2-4	CASSPGTGRTKNIQYF	TGTGCCAGCAGCCCTGGGACAGGGAGGACCAAAAACATTCAGTACTTC
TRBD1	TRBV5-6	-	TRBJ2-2	CASSPSPTGTGELFF	TGTGCCAGCAGCCCGTCACCGACAGGGACCGGGGAGCTGTTTTTT
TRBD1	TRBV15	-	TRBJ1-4	CASRDRGPEKLFF	TGTGCCAGCCGGGACAGGGGTCCTGAAAAACTGTTTTTT
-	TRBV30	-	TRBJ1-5	CACRSTSNQPQHF	TGTGCCTGCCGTAGTACGAGCAATCAGCCCCAGCATTTT
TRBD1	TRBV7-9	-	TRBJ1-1	CASSPGGRNTEAFF	TGTGCCAGCAGCCCAGGGGGGAGGAACACTGAAGCTTTCTTT
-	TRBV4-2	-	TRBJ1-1	CASSQTEGMNRWNTEAFF	TGTGCCAGCAGCCAAACGGAAGGAATGAACAGATGGAACACTGAAGCTTTCTTT
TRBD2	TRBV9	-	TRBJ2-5	CASSAGTSGAASQYF	TGTGCCAGCAGCGCAGGGACTAGCGGGGCCGCATCCCAGTACTTC
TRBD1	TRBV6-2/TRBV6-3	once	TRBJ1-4	CASSLAGTDEKLFF	TGTGCCAGCAGCCTCGCCGGGACAGATGAAAAACTGTTTTTT
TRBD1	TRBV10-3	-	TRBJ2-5	CAISDARDRGRYQETQYF	TGTGCCATCAGTGACGCCCGGGACAGGGGGCGATACCAAGAGACCCAGTACTTC
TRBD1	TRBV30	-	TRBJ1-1	CAWSPGQEAFF	TGTGCCTGGAGTCCGGGACAGGAAGCTTTCTTT
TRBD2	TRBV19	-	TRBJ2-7	CASSIFWTSGTYEQYF	TGTGCCAGTAGTATCTTTTGGACTAGCGGCACCTACGAGCAGTACTTC
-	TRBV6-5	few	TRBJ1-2	CASSPLGGKLGGYTF	TGTGCCAGCAGTCCCCTCGGGGGGAAGTTGGGTGGCTACACCTTC
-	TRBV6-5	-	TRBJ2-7	CASSYLTDSSYEQYF	TGTGCCAGCAGTTACTTGACCGACAGCTCCTACGAGCAGTACTTC
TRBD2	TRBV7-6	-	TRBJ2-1	CASSLGTSGISYNEQFF	TGTGCCAGCAGCTTAGGAACTAGCGGGATTTCCTACAATGAGCAGTTCTTC
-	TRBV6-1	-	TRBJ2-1	CASSEAWSGGGEQFF	TGTGCCAGCAGTGAAGCGTGGTCTGGTGGCGGTGAGCAGTTCTTC